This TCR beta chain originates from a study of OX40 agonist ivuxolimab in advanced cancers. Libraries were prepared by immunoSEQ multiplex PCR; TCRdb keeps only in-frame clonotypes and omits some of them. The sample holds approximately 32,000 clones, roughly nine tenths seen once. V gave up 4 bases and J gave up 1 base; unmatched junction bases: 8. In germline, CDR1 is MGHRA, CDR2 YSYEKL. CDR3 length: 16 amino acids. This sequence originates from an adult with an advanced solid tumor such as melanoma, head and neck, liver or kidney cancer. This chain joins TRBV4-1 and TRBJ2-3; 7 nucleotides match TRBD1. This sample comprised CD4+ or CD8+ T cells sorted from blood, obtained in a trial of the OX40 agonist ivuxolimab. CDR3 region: CASSLQPTGGTDTQYF. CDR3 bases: TGCGCCAGCAGCCTGCAACCAACAGGGGGCACAGATACGCAGTATTTT.